The 30 T cell receptor beta chains reported below all come from one sample, sequenced in a study of T cell responses to AZD1222 COVID-19 vaccine. Data came from immunoSEQ multiplex PCR; TCRdb stores just in-frame clones and leaves some out. This repertoire shows around 130,000 clones, roughly 93% found once; its top ten account for roughly 7%. The input for sequencing was peripheral blood, taken on day 0 of AZD1222 vaccination. These receptors came from an adult in good health.

V and J are TRBV7-3 and TRBJ2-3, with no clear D. CDR3 size: 15 residues. Germline V gene sequence: CDR1 SGHTA, CDR2 FQGTGA. Between the trimmed V and J ends, which lost 0 bases and 1 base, there was a span of 8 bases. CDR3 in amino acids: CASSLTWARTDTQYF. CDR3 DNA sequence: TGTGCCAGCAGCTTAACCTGGGCCCGCACAGATACGCAGTATTTT.

The chain couples TRBV9 to TRBJ2-1, with 10 bases aligning to TRBD2. V was pared by 5 bases and J by 1 base, with 12 bases of the junction left unmatched. The CDR3 contains 18 residues. In germline, CDR1 is SGDLS, CDR2 YYNGEE. The CDR3 nucleotides are TGTGCCAGCAGTTGGACTAGCGGAGGGGGAGGGTCCTACAATGAGCAGTTCTTC. Translated, it gives CASSWTSGGGGSYNEQFF. The variable domain in full, with the rest retrieved from reference TRBV9 and TRBJ2-1, is DSGVTQTPKHLITATGQRVTLRCSPRSGDLSVYWYQQSLDQGLQFLIQYYNGEERAKGNILERFSAQQFPDLHSELNLSSLELGDSALYFCASSWTSGGGGSYNEQFFGPGTRLTVL.

The V call is TRBV21-1, the J call TRBJ2-3. TRBV21-1 is listed as a pseudogene. The CDR3 covers 18 residues. This CDR3 reads CASSKGITGSGKTDTQYF. The CDR3 DNA is TGTGCCAGCAGCAAAGGTATCACGGGGTCAGGGAAAACAGATACGCAGTATTTT.

This rearrangement joins TRBV7-9 to TRBJ2-2, with 7 bases identical to TRBD2. Germline V gene lookup returns CDR1 SEHNR and CDR2 FQNEAQ (reference sequence). This CDR3 region has 14 residues. The trim removed 7 bases at V and 0 bases at J, leaving 2 bases unmatched. CDR3: CASTSGPNTGELFF. CDR3 nucleotides: TGTGCCAGCACTAGCGGCCCGAACACCGGGGAGCTGTTTTTT.

The chain combines TRBV7-2 with TRBJ2-3; D not resolved. Trimming removed 0 bases at V and 5 bases at J, with 9 bases between. This CDR3 spans 14 amino acids. The germline CDR1 and CDR2 sequences are SGHTA and FQGNSA. The CDR3 loop reads CASSLAVILDTQYF. The CDR3 coding sequence is TGTGCCAGCAGCTTAGCCGTGATATTAGATACGCAGTATTTT. Complete variable domain (other parts from reference TRBV7-2 and TRBJ2-3): GAGVSQSPSNKVTEKGKDVELRCDPISGHTALYWYRQSLGQGLEFLIYFQGNSAPDKSGLPSDRFSAERTGGSVSTLTIQRTQQEDSAVYLCASSLAVILDTQYFGPGTRLTVL.

The chain uses TRBV18 and TRBJ1-3; no firm D call. V was shortened by 5 bases and J by 8 bases, with 19 bases between the two germline ends. Germline V CDR1 and CDR2: KGHSH, LQKENI. The CDR3 consists of 15 residues. The chain's CDR3 is CASSANRAPVDTIYF. The CDR3 coding sequence is TGTGCCAGCTCAGCCAACCGGGCGCCGGTAGACACCATATATTTT.

V is TRBV5-5 and J is TRBJ2-3; 13 bases match TRBD2. Germline V CDR1 and CDR2: SGHKS, YYEKEE (reference sequence). This CDR3 comprises 16 residues. V trimming: 4 bases; J trimming: 4 bases; junction bases outside the gene matches: 6. The DNA for the CDR3 is TGTGCCAGCAGCCCGGGACTAGCGGGAAGCGCAGATACGCAGTATTTT. Protein sequence: CASSPGLAGSADTQYF.

The gene calls are TRBV9 and TRBJ1-2; D uncertain. CDR1 and CDR2 (germline): SGDLS, YYNGEE. The V end lost 4 bases, the J end lost 2 bases, and 12 bases lay between the germline ends. The CDR3 extends over 14 amino acids. CDR3 nucleotides: TGTGCCAGCAGCCCGACGTCGGCAAACTATGGCTACACCTTC. Translating it yields CASSPTSANYGYTF. The whole variable domain, remainder taken from reference TRBV9 and TRBJ1-2, is DSGVTQTPKHLITATGQRVTLRCSPRSGDLSVYWYQQSLDQGLQFLIQYYNGEERAKGNILERFSAQQFPDLHSELNLSSLELGDSALYFCASSPTSANYGYTFGSGTRLTVV.

This clone was recorded only once. V and J are TRBV13 and TRBJ1-1; weak D call: TRBD1 (6 bases). The germline V gene encodes CDR1 PRHDT and CDR2 FYEKMQ (reference sequence). V was trimmed by 5 bases and J by 10 bases, leaving 23 bases between them. The CDR3 loop spans 15 amino acids. The CDR3 reads CASSVYPARGDGAFF. The CDR3, as DNA: TGTGCCAGCAGCGTTTACCCGGCCAGGGGAGATGGAGCTTTCTTT.

The chain employs TRBV19 and TRBJ1-1; D not resolved. The CDR3 sequence is 14 residues long. The ends were cut back, 4 bases at V and 2 bases at J, with 11 bases in the middle. In germline, CDR1 is LNHDA, CDR2 SQIVND (reference sequence). The CDR3 loop is CASSTTAANTEAFF. CDR3 in DNA: TGTGCCAGTAGTACAACAGCGGCCAACACTGAAGCTTTCTTT.

The chain uses TRBV2 and TRBJ2-3, with 15 nucleotides matching TRBD2. Germline values: CDR1 SNHLY, CDR2 FYNNEI. The junction had 10 bases not matched to a gene; V was cut back by 3 bases and J by 3 bases. This CDR3 is 19 amino acids long. In nucleotides, the CDR3 is TGTGCCAGCAGTGACGGACTAGCGGGAGGGCCTATGAGAACAGATACGCAGTATTTT. Residues: CASSDGLAGGPMRTDTQYF.

The chain couples TRBV3-1 (or the pseudogene TRBV3-2) to TRBJ1-5; D may be TRBD1 (6 bases). Per germline, CDR1 LGHDT and CDR2 YNNKEL (reference sequence). Trimming left V 4 bases short and J 0 bases short, with 10 bases between. The CDR3 length is 15 residues. CDR3 nucleotide sequence: TGTGCCAGCAGCCTCGACAGGTTTAGCAATCAGCCCCAGCATTTT. Protein: CASSLDRFSNQPQHF.

This chain joins TRBV25-1 and TRBJ2-3; 9 positions match TRBD2. The germline gives CDR1 MGHDK, CDR2 SYGVNS. The CDR3 is 17 amino acids. V was pared by 2 bases and J by 0 bases, with 6 bases of the junction left unmatched. Here the CDR3 reads CASSETSGFFSTDTQYF. The CDR3 nucleotides are TGTGCCAGCAGTGAAACTAGCGGGTTCTTTAGCACAGATACGCAGTATTTT.

The chain uses TRBV24-1 and TRBJ1-3; weak D call: TRBD1 (6 bases). The CDR3 has 15 amino acids. V lost 3 bases and J lost 5, with 13 bases in between. From germline, CDR1 is KGHDR and CDR2 SFDVKD. The CDR3 nucleotides read TGTGCCACCAGTGATGATACAGGGCATAGAAACACCATATATTTT. This gives the protein CATSDDTGHRNTIYF.

The chain links TRBV9 to TRBJ2-6; maybe TRBD2 (6 bases). The CDR3 covers 16 residues. From germline, CDR1 is SGDLS and CDR2 YYNGEE. V was pared by 0 bases and J by 2 bases, with 9 bases between. The CDR3 loop is CASSVGSGPGANVLTF. CDR3 coding DNA: TGTGCCAGCAGCGTAGGAAGCGGGCCTGGGGCCAACGTCCTGACTTTC.

The V call is TRBV10-3, the J call TRBJ1-2; 11 bases fit TRBD1. The CDR3 contains 18 residues. Germline CDR1 reads ENHRY; CDR2 reads SYGVKD. The junction had 14 bases not matched to a gene; V was cut back by 0 bases and J by 8 bases. The CDR3 region is CAISESLGNRDRGNGYTF. The CDR3, as DNA: TGTGCCATCAGTGAGTCACTTGGGAACCGGGACAGGGGGAACGGCTACACCTTC.

V is TRBV28 and J is TRBJ2-7; no clear D. Germline lookup yields CDR1 MDHEN and CDR2 SYDVKM. This CDR3 region has 11 residues. V was shortened by 7 bases and J by 4 bases, with 8 bases between the two germline ends. Here the CDR3 DNA reads TGTGCCAGCACCGTCTATTACGAGCAGTACTTC. Its translation is CASTVYYEQYF.

J is TRBJ1-6 and V is TRBV3-1 (or the pseudogene TRBV3-2); possible D gene TRBD1, 5 bases. The CDR3 spans 14 residues. V gave up 1 base and J gave up 13 bases, with 14 bases separating them. The germline gives CDR1 LGHDT, CDR2 YNNKEL (reference sequence). This CDR3 is CASSQGPGPVPLHF. The CDR3 DNA reads as TGTGCCAGCAGCCAAGGGCCAGGGCCGGTCCCCCTCCACTTT.

The chain recombines TRBV6-1 with TRBJ2-7; D gene ambiguous. This CDR3 is 13 amino acids long. The germline V gene encodes CDR1 MNHNS and CDR2 SASEGT. V shed 1 base and J shed 2 bases, with 6 bases lying between them. In DNA form, the CDR3 reads TGTGCCAGCAGTGAAGTTAACGCCTACGAGCAGTACTTC. This codes for CASSEVNAYEQYF.

The J gene is TRBJ2-3, the V gene TRBV19; D is possibly TRBD2 (6 bases). Trimming took 5 bases from V and 0 from J, leaving 12 bases between them. Germline loops: CDR1 LNHDA, CDR2 SQIVND (reference sequence). The CDR3 is made up of 15 amino acids. CDR3 DNA sequence: TGTGCCAGTAGTGTGGGACTCACTAGCACAGATACGCAGTATTTT. It specifies CASSVGLTSTDTQYF.

This clone was found a few times. J is TRBJ1-1 and V is TRBV11-2; D perhaps matches TRBD1 (6 bases). Trimming removed 5 bases at V and 8 bases at J, with 15 bases between. The CDR3 is made up of 13 amino acids. In germline, CDR1 is SGHAT, CDR2 FQNNGV. The CDR3 spells CASSPGANREAFF. The CDR3 coding sequence is TGTGCCAGCAGCCCAGGGGCCAACCGAGAAGCTTTCTTT.

The V gene is TRBV27, the J gene TRBJ1-1; a weak D match, TRBD1 (6 bases). Germline V gives CDR1 MNHEY, CDR2 SMNVEV (reference sequence). Between the trimmed V and J ends, which lost 2 bases and 1 base, there was a span of 8 bases. There are 14 residues in the CDR3. CDR3 DNA: TGTGCCAGCAGTTTAGGCAGGGGGAACACTGAAGCTTTCTTT. The encoded protein is CASSLGRGNTEAFF.

This clone was seen just once. The chain links TRBV4-2 to TRBJ2-1; perhaps D is TRBD1 or TRBD2 (5 bases each). Trimming took 4 bases from V and 8 from J, leaving 18 bases between them. The CDR3 loop spans 15 amino acids. CDR1 is LGHNA, CDR2 YNFKEQ, per germline. This CDR3 reads CASSPRRAGGDEQFF. The DNA for the CDR3 is TGTGCCAGCAGCCCCCGTCGTGCTGGGGGTGATGAGCAGTTCTTC.

The chain has TRBV11-2 and TRBJ2-3; D may be TRBD1 (6 bases). This CDR3 is built from 15 residues. The germline V and J ends were trimmed by 1 base and 6 bases, with 14 bases remaining between them. Germline assignment: CDR1 SGHAT and CDR2 FQNNGV. CDR3 loop: CASSLGRLQGDTQYF. CDR3 nucleotide sequence: TGTGCCAGCAGCTTAGGACGCTTGCAGGGGGATACGCAGTATTTT. Full variable domain (rest looked up from reference TRBV11-2 and TRBJ2-3): EAGVAQSPRYKIIEKRQSVAFWCNPISGHATLYWYQQILGQGPKLLIQFQNNGVVDDSQLPKDRFSAERLKGVDSTLKIQPAKLEDSAVYLCASSLGRLQGDTQYFGPGTRLTVL.

The chain links TRBV21-1 to TRBJ1-1. TRBV21-1 is listed as a pseudogene. The CDR3 consists of 16 residues. The CDR3 coding sequence is TGTGCCAGCAGCAAAGAAGAGGGACGGAAGAACACTGAAGCTTTCTTT. It encodes CASSKEEGRKNTEAFF.

The J gene is TRBJ1-2, the V gene TRBV7-3; 8 bases align to TRBD1. The trim removed 5 bases at V and 5 bases at J, leaving 7 bases unmatched. There are 14 residues in the CDR3. Germline V gene data show CDR1 as SGHTA and CDR2 as FQGTGA. Here the CDR3 reads CASSLTGAGYGYTF. CDR3 bases: TGTGCCAGCAGCCTGACAGGGGCGGGTTATGGCTACACCTTC. Based on the CDR3 plus reference TRBV7-3 and TRBJ1-2, the full variable domain is GAGVSQTPSNKVTEKGKYVELRCDPISGHTALYWYRQSLGQGPEFLIYFQGTGAADDSGLPNDRFFAVRPEGSVSTLKIQRTERGDSAVYLCASSLTGAGYGYTFGSGTRLTVV.

This clone was recorded only once. The DNA of the CDR3 is TGTGCCAGTAGTAGACTAGATAGCCTCTACGAGCAGTACTTC. This sequence encodes CASSRLDSLYEQYF. The chain carries TRBV19 and TRBJ2-7; perhaps TRBD2 as D (6 bases). Germline V gene lookup returns CDR1 LNHDA and CDR2 SQIVND (reference sequence). The CDR3 is 14 residues long. The V end lost 4 bases, the J end lost 3 bases, and 13 bases lay between the germline ends.

V usage is TRBV27 and J usage is TRBJ2-7; 8 bases line up with TRBD2. This CDR3 has 15 residues. Trimming took 5 bases from V and 1 from J; bases not matched to a gene: 7. In germline, CDR1 is MNHEY, CDR2 SMNVEV (reference sequence). This CDR3 reads CASSPGGGSSYEQYF. The CDR3 nucleotides are TGTGCCAGCAGTCCCGGGGGGGGGTCTTCCTACGAGCAGTACTTC.

In this sample, this clone turned up once. The chain joins TRBV4-2 to TRBJ2-3; D is perhaps TRBD2 (6 bases). The CDR3 runs to 17 residues. Trimming pared 1 base from V and 0 bases from J, leaving 14 bases between. CDR1 is LGHNA, CDR2 YNFKEQ, per germline. CDR3 bases: TGTGCCAGCAGCCAAGGTCCCGGGAGCGGAAGCACAGATACGCAGTATTTT. Protein product: CASSQGPGSGSTDTQYF.

The chain carries TRBV7-2 and TRBJ1-1; maybe TRBD1 (5 bases). CDR3 size: 15 residues. Trimming removed 2 bases from V and 1 base from J, with 11 bases in between. From germline, CDR1 is SGHTA and CDR2 FQGNSA. CDR3 nucleotides: TGTGCCAGCAGCTTATACGGGGGAAAGAACACTGAAGCTTTCTTT. Translating gives CASSLYGGKNTEAFF.